This entry describes one T cell receptor (beta chain). The target antigen is unknown. Each donor supplied approximately 10 milliliters of peripheral blood. This sample is part of a study of blood T cells in healthy people across ages. Study observations and caveats: As age increased, TCR beta diversity per million T cells fell in a roughly linear fashion. Unknown donor CMV status possibly confounded expanded clonotype changes.

A J-beta primer mix and a sample-barcoded 5' primer were used in a second PCR of roughly 6 to 11 cycles. Per-sample output comprised a minimum of 2.5 million paired-end reads containing CDR3. TCRdb re-called the 5' RACE reads through MiXCR, storing one row per CDR3 protein. The sample comprises 850,000 to 1,000,000 distinct CDR3 sequences, around 48% of which are singletons, and around an eighth rests with the top ten. The germline CDR1 and CDR2 sequences are SGHVS and FQNEAQ. With 5 bases removed from V and 2 bases from J, the gap between germline ends came to 12 bases. The CDR3 sequence is 14 residues long.

This sequence joins TRBV7-8 and TRBJ1-2, with D maybe TRBD1 (6 bases). The source of this sequence is a man aged 25-45 years in good health. Sequencing input: blood. Here the CDR3 reads CASSAFTGNYGYTF. Here the CDR3 DNA reads TGTGCCAGCAGCGCATTTACAGGGAACTATGGCTACACCTTC. The complete variable domain, with remaining parts taken from reference TRBV7-8 and TRBJ1-2, reads GAGVSQSPRYKVAKRGQDVALRCDPISGHVSLFWYQQALGQGPEFLTYFQNEAQLDKSGLPSDRFFAERPEGSVSTLKIQRTQQEDSAVYLCASSAFTGNYGYTFGSGTRLTVV.